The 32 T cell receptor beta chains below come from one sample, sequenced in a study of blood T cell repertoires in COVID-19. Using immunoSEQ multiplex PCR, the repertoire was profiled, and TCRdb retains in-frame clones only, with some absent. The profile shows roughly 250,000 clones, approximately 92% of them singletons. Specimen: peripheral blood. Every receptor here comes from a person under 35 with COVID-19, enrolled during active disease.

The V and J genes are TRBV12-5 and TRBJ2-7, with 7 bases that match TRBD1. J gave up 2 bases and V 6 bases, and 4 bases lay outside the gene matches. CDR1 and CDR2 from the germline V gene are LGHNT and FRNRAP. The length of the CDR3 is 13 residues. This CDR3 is CASGPGTAYEQYF. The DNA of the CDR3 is TGTGCTAGTGGGCCGGGGACAGCCTACGAGCAGTACTTC. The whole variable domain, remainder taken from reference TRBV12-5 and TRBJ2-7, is DARVTQTPRHKVTEMGQEVTMRCQPILGHNTVFWYRQTMMQGLELLAYFRNRAPLDDSGMPKDRFSAEMPDATLATLKIQPSEPRDSAVYFCASGPGTAYEQYFGPGTRLTVT.

For the CDR3, the DNA is TGTGCCAGCAGTGCATGGACAGCGAACACTGAAGCTTTCTTT. Encoded protein: CASSAWTANTEAFF. This rearrangement joins TRBV6-6 to TRBJ1-1; perhaps TRBD1 as D (6 bases). The V end was cut by 5 bases, the J end by 1 base, with 11 bases between. The CDR3 extends over 14 amino acids. Germline CDR1 reads MNHNY; CDR2 reads SVGAGI (reference sequence).

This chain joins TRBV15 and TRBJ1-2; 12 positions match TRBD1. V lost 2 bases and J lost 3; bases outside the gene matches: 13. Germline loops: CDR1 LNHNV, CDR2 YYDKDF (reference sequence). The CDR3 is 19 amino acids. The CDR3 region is CATSRRSGTGGVRDYGYTF. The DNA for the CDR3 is TGTGCCACCAGCAGACGGTCCGGGACAGGGGGCGTGAGGGACTATGGCTACACCTTC.

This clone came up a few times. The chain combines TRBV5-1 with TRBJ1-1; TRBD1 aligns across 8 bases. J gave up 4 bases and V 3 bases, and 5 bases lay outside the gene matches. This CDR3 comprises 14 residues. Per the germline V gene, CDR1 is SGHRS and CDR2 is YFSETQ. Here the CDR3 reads CASSSGQGSTEAFF. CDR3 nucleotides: TGCGCCAGCAGCTCCGGACAGGGAAGCACTGAAGCTTTCTTT. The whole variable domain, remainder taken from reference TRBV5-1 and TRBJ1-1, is KAGVTQTPRYLIKTRGQQVTLSCSPISGHRSVSWYQQTPGQGLQFLFEYFSETQRNKGNFPGRFSGRQFSNSRSEMNVSTLELGDSALYLCASSSGQGSTEAFFGQGTRLTVV.

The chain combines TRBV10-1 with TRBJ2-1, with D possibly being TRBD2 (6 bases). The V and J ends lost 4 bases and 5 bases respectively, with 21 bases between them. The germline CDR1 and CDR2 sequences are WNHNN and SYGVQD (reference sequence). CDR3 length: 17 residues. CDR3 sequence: CASSAKVRDGGDNEQFF. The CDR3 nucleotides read TGCGCCAGCAGTGCCAAAGTCAGGGACGGAGGGGACAATGAGCAGTTCTTC.

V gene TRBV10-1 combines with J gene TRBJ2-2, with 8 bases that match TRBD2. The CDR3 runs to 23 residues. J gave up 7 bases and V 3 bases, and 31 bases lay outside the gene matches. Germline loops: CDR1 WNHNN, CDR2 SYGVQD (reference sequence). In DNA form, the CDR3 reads TGCGCCAGCAGTGATTTATGGGAGGGACTATACGGAAGATTAGCGGGACCACTCGGGGAGCTGTTTTTT. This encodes CASSDLWEGLYGRLAGPLGELFF.

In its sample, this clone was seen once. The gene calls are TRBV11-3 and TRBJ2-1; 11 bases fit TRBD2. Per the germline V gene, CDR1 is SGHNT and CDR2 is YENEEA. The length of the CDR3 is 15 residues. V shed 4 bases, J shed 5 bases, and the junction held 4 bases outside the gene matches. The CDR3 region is CASSYTSGRNNEQFF. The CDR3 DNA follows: TGTGCCAGCAGCTATACTAGCGGGAGAAACAATGAGCAGTTCTTC.

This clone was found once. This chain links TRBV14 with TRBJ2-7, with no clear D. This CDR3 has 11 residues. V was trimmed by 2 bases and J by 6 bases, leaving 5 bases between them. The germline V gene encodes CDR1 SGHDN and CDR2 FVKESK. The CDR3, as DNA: TGTGCCAGCAGCCAATCCCTCGAGCAGTACTTC. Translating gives CASSQSLEQYF.

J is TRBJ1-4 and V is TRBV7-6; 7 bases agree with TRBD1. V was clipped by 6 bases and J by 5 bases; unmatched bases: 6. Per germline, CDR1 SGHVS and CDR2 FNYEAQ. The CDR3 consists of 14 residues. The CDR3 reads CASSKDRANEKLFF. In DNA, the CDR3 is TGTGCCAGCAGTAAAGACAGGGCCAATGAAAAACTGTTTTTT.

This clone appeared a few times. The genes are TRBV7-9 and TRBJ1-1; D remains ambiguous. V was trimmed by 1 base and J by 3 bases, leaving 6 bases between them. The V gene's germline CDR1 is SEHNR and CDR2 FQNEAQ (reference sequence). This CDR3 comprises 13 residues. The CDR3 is CASSLDRDTEAFF. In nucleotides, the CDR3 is TGTGCCAGCAGCTTAGACCGCGACACTGAAGCTTTCTTT.

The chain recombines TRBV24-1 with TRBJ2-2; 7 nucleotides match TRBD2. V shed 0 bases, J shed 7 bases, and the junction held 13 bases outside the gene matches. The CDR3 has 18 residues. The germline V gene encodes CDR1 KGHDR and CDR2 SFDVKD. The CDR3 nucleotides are TGTGCCACCAGTGATTTGCAAATCGGGAGGACAACGAGCGGGGAGCTGTTTTTT. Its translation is CATSDLQIGRTTSGELFF.

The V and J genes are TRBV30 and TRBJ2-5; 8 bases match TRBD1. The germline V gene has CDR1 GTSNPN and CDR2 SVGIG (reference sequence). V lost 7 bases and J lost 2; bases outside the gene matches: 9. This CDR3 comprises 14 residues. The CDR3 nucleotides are TGTGCCTCGAATGGACAGGGATGGCAAGAGACCCAGTACTTC. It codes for CASNGQGWQETQYF.

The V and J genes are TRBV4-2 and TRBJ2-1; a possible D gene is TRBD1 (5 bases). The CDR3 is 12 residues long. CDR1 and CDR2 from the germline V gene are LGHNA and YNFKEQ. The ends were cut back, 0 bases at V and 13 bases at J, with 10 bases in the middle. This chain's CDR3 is CASSQDEGDQFF. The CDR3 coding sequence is TGTGCCAGCAGCCAAGATGAAGGGGATCAGTTCTTC.

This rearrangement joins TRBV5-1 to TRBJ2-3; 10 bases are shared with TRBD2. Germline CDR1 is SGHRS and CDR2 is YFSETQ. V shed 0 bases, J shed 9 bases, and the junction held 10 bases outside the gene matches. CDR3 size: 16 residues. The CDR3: CASSLVVGGLAETQYF. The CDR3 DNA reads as TGCGCCAGCAGCTTGGTTGTAGGAGGACTAGCGGAGACGCAGTATTTT.

This chain's CDR3 is CASSGGQKAGINSGANVLTF. For the CDR3, the DNA is TGTGCCAGCAGCGGGGGGCAGAAAGCGGGAATAAACTCTGGGGCCAACGTCCTGACTTTC. The chain couples TRBV9 to TRBJ2-6; maybe TRBD2 (7 bases). In germline, CDR1 is SGDLS, CDR2 YYNGEE. The CDR3 has 20 amino acids. The V end lost 3 bases, the J end lost 0 bases, and 22 bases lay between the germline ends.

CDR3 sequence (DNA): TGTGCCAGCAGCTTACCTACAGGGGTTAAAGGGAACGAGCAGTACTTC. Amino acids: CASSLPTGVKGNEQYF. The gene calls are TRBV7-2 and TRBJ2-7; TRBD1 matches 7 bases. Germline CDR1 SGHTA, CDR2 FQGNSA. This CDR3 region has 16 residues. Losses at the gene ends were 2 bases for V and 5 bases for J; bases not matched to a gene: 12.

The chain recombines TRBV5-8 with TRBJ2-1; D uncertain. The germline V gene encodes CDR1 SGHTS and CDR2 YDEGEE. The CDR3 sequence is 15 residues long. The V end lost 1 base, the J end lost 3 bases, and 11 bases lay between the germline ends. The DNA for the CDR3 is TGTGCCAGCAGCTTGAGGCTGGGCATCTACAATGAGCAGTTCTTC. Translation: CASSLRLGIYNEQFF. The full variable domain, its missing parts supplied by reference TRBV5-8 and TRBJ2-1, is EAGVTQSPTHLIKTRGQQATLRCSPISGHTSVYWYQQALGLGLQFLLWYDEGEERNRGNFPPRFSGRQFPNYSSELNVNALELEDSALYLCASSLRLGIYNEQFFGPGTRLTVL.

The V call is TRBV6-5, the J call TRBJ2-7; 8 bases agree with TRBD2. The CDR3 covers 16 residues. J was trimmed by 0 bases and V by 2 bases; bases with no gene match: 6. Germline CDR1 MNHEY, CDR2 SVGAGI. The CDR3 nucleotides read TGTGCCAGCAGTTACCCTACCGGGACTAGCTCCTACGAGCAGTACTTC. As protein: CASSYPTGTSSYEQYF.

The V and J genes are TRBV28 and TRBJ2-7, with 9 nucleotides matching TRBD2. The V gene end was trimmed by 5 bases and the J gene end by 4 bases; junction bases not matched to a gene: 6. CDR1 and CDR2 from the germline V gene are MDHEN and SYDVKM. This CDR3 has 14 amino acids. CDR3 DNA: TGTGCCAGCAGTACAACTAGCGGGCTGTACGAGCAGTACTTC. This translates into CASSTTSGLYEQYF.

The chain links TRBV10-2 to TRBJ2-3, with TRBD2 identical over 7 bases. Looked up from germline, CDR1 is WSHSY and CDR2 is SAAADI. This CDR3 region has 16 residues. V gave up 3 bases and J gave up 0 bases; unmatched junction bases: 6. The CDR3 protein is CASSDLAVTSTDTQYF. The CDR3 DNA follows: TGCGCCAGCAGTGACCTAGCGGTTACTAGCACAGATACGCAGTATTTT.

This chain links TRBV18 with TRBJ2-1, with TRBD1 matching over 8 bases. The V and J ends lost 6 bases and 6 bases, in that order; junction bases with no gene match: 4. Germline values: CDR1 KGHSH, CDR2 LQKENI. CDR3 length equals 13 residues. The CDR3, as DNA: TGTGCCAGCTCCCAGGGGGCAGGCAATGAGCAGTTCTTC. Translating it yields CASSQGAGNEQFF.

CDR3 loop: CASSSTTDPGLAGVYIRKTQYF. In DNA form, the CDR3 reads TGTGCCAGCAGCAGTACGACAGATCCGGGACTAGCGGGAGTATACATTCGGAAGACCCAGTACTTC. This chain joins TRBV21-1 and TRBJ2-5; the table's TRBD2 call for D was not verified on the DNA. TRBV21-1 is recorded as a pseudogene. The CDR3 has 22 residues.

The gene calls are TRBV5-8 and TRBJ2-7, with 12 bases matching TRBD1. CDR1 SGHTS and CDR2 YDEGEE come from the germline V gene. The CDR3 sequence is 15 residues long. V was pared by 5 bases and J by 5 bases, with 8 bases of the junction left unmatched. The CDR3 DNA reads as TGTGCCAGCAGACATGGGACAGGGGGCTTCAACGAGCAGTACTTC. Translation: CASRHGTGGFNEQYF.

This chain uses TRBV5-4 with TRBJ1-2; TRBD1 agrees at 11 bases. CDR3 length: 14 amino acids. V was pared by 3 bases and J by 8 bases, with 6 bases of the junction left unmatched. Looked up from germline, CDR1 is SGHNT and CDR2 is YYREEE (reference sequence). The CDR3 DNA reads TGTGCCAGCAGCTCAGGACAGGGGGCTGAAGGCTACACCTTC. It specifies CASSSGQGAEGYTF.

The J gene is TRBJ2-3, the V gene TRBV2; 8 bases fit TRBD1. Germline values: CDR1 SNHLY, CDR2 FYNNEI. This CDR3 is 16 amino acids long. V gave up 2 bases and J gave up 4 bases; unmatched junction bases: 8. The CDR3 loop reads CASSESITGGPDTQYF. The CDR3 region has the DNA TGTGCCAGCAGTGAATCTATTACAGGGGGACCAGATACGCAGTATTTT. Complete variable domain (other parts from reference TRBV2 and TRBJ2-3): EPEVTQTPSHQVTQMGQEVILRCVPISNHLYFYWYRQILGQKVEFLVSFYNNEISEKSEIFDDQFSVERPDGSNFTLKIRSTKLEDSAMYFCASSESITGGPDTQYFGPGTRLTVL.

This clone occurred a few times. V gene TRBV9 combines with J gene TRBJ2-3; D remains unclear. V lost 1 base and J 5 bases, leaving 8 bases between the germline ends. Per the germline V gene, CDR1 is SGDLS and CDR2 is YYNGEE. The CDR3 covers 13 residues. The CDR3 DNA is TGTGCCAGCAGCGTAATCTACGAAGATACGCAGTATTTT. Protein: CASSVIYEDTQYF.

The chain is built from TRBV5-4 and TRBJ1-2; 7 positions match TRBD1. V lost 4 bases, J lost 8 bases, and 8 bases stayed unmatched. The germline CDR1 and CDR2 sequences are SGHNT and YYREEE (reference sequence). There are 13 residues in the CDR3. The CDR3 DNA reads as TGTGCCAGCAGCCTCCGACAGGGCTGGGGCTACACCTTC. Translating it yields CASSLRQGWGYTF. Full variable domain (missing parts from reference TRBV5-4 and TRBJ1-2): ETGVTQSPTHLIKTRGQQVTLRCSSQSGHNTVSWYQQALGQGPQFIFQYYREEENGRGNFPPRFSGLQFPNYSSELNVNALELDDSALYLCASSLRQGWGYTFGSGTRLTVV.

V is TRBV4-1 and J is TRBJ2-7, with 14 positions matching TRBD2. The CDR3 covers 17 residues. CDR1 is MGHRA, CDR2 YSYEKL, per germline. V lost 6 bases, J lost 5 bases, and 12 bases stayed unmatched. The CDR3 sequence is CASRARAGGLAGDEQYF. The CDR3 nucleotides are TGCGCCAGCAGGGCAAGAGCCGGGGGACTAGCGGGAGACGAGCAGTACTTC.

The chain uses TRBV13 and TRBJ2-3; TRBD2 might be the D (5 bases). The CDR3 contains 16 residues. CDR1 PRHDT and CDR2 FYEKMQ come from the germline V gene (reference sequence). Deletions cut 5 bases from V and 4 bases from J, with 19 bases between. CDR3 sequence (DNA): TGTGCCAGCAGCCCCAGCGGAACCCGGCTGGCAGATACGCAGTATTTT. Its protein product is CASSPSGTRLADTQYF.

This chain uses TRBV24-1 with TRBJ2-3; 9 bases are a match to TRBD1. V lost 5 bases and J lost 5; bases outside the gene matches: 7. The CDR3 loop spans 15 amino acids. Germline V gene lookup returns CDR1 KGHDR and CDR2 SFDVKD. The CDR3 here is CATSGTGALGDTQYF. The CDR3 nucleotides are TGTGCCACCAGTGGGACAGGGGCACTCGGAGATACGCAGTATTTT.

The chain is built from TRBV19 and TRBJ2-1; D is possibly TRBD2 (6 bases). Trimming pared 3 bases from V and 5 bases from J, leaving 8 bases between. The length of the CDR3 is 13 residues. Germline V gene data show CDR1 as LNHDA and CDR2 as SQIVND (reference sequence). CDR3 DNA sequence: TGTGCCAGTAGTATCGGGACTGACAATGAGCAGTTCTTC. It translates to CASSIGTDNEQFF.

DNA of the CDR3: TGTGCCAGCAGTTTGGTGGGGAGTGGTGAGCAGTTCTTC. This translates into CASSLVGSGEQFF. The chain uses TRBV27 and TRBJ2-1, with a possible D match to TRBD2 (5 bases). The CDR3 runs to 13 residues. In germline, CDR1 is MNHEY, CDR2 SMNVEV (reference sequence). Trimming left V 3 bases short and J 9 bases short, with 12 bases between.